These 22 T cell receptor beta chains were all obtained from the same sample, sequenced in a study of T-cell reconstitution after alpha-beta-depleted transplantation in children listed by TCRdb under 2016. This specimen's treatment or condition label, interpreted: allogeneic hematopoietic cell transplantation with graft depleted of TCRalphabeta T cells and CD19 B cells. Library method: PCR. These reads were obtained on an Illumina HiSeq 2500. To normalize quantification of the TCRbeta repertoire, the TCR libraries were built with molecular barcoding that relied on unique molecular identifiers. The public reads were quality trimmed at Q25 with fastp and then assembled into clones with MiXCR by TCRdb, keeping productive beta chains. Every entry covers one CDR3 protein and lists the most common genes and DNA from its rows. A total of about 350,000 distinct CDR3 sequences appear in this sample, under 20% of them only once. The ten largest clones capture roughly 40% of the sample.

The sample in question was PBMCs, mostly from graft donor cells, obtained 360 days after TCRalphabeta/CD19-depleted stem cell transplant. These receptors all come from a male patient aged 2-9 years who had a stem cell transplant for acute lymphoblastic leukemia, so the T cells may come from the graft donor.

This clonotype was counted a few times. The CDR3 DNA reads as TGTGCCTGGAGTCCCCCAGGCAATGAGCAGTTCTTC. As protein: CAWSPPGNEQFF. The chain uses TRBV30 and TRBJ2-1; D gene ambiguous. Per the germline V gene, CDR1 is GTSNPN and CDR2 is SVGIG (reference sequence). The CDR3 sequence is 12 residues long. V lost 2 bases and J 6 bases, leaving 8 bases between the germline ends.

This sequence joins TRBV3-1 and TRBJ2-1; tentatively, D is TRBD2 (5 bases). Between the trimmed V and J ends, which lost 4 bases and 14 bases, there was a span of 27 bases. This CDR3 contains 16 residues. Germline CDR1 reads LGHDT; CDR2 reads YNNKEL (reference sequence). The CDR3 spells CASSPRAETGGEEEFF. DNA for the CDR3: TGTGCCAGCAGCCCCAGAGCCGAAACCGGAGGAGAGGAGGAGTTCTTC.

The chain carries TRBV4-2 and TRBJ2-3; D remains unclear. V was cut by 5 bases and J by 1 base, with 16 bases left in between. The CDR3 has 16 residues. Per the germline V gene, CDR1 is LGHNA and CDR2 is YNFKEQ. The CDR3 is CASSSQVSTGTDTQYF. The CDR3 coding sequence is TGTGCCAGCAGCAGCCAGGTCTCGACTGGCACAGATACGCAGTATTTT.

This chain uses TRBV20-1 with TRBJ2-7; 9 positions agree with TRBD1. V shed 3 bases and J 1 base; nucleotides not matched to a gene: 7. The CDR3 consists of 15 residues. Germline V gene data show CDR1 as DFQATT and CDR2 as SNEGSKA (reference sequence). Here the CDR3 DNA reads TGCAGTGCTAGGGGTGGGACAGGGACTTCCTACGAGCAGTACTTC. Protein: CSARGGTGTSYEQYF.

The V and J genes are TRBV12-3 or TRBV12-4 and TRBJ2-1, with D perhaps TRBD2 (6 bases). The V end lost 3 bases, the J end lost 3 bases, and 12 bases lay between the germline ends. The CDR3 is 15 residues long. As DNA, the CDR3 is TGTGCCAGCAGTTTTTTGGGGGAGGACTACAATGAGCAGTTCTTC. This gives the protein CASSFLGEDYNEQFF.

This clonotype was counted a few times. The chain carries TRBV10-3 and TRBJ1-1; TRBD1 matches 8 bases. Germline assignment: CDR1 ENHRY and CDR2 SYGVKD. This CDR3 contains 13 residues. V was pared by 6 bases and J by 7 bases, with 7 bases of the junction left unmatched. This chain's CDR3 is CAIRKPGGDEAFF. The CDR3 DNA follows: TGTGCCATCAGGAAACCAGGGGGCGATGAAGCTTTCTTT.

This clonotype occurred many times. The V and J genes are TRBV21-1 and TRBJ2-3; the table assigns TRBD2, which was not confirmed against the DNA. TRBV21-1 is classified as a pseudogene. The CDR3 loop spans 15 amino acids. In DNA, the CDR3 is TGTGCCAGCAGCAAAGAGGGCAGGCGCTCAGATACGCAGTATTTT. Encoded protein: CASSKEGRRSDTQYF.

This clonotype has only a few counts. In DNA form, the CDR3 reads TGTGCCAGCAGCAGAGCCGGGACTAGTCAGTTCTTC. Translated, it gives CASSRAGTSQFF. The chain joins TRBV11-2 to TRBJ2-1; 8 nucleotides align to TRBD2. Trimming cost V 5 bases and J 13 bases; bases outside gene matches: 7. This CDR3 is 12 amino acids long. Germline values: CDR1 SGHAT, CDR2 FQNNGV.

This clonotype was counted a few times. In DNA form, the CDR3 reads TGCAGCGCCCCCAGCGTAAGCTCCTACAATGAGCAGTTCTTC. Amino acids: CSAPSVSSYNEQFF. This rearrangement joins TRBV29-1 to TRBJ2-1; D remains unclear. V dropped 7 bases and J dropped 0 bases, with 13 bases sitting between them. The CDR3 spans 14 residues. Germline assignment: CDR1 SQVTM and CDR2 ANQGSEA.

This clonotype showed up many times. This chain links TRBV6-2 or TRBV6-3 with TRBJ2-1; D is unresolved. The CDR3 loop spans 13 amino acids. The germline gives CDR1 MNHEY, CDR2 SVGEGT. Deletions cut 7 bases from V and 7 bases from J, with 14 bases between. The chain's CDR3 is CASTLKQPNEQFF. In nucleotides, the CDR3 is TGTGCCAGCACCTTAAAACAGCCGAATGAGCAGTTCTTC.

This clonotype was found a few times. The chain is built from TRBV11-2 and TRBJ2-2; 12 bases match TRBD2. The CDR3 has 16 amino acids. CDR1 is SGHAT and CDR2 is FQNNGV in the germline V gene. J was trimmed by 6 bases and V by 5 bases; bases with no gene match: 7. CDR3 nucleotide sequence: TGTGCCAGCAGCCTCGGACTAGCGGGATGGTCCGGGGAGCTGTTTTTT. Translation: CASSLGLAGWSGELFF.

This clonotype was recorded a few times. The rearrangement links TRBV3-1 to TRBJ2-5; 8 bases fit TRBD2. Trimming cost V 3 bases and J 4 bases; bases outside gene matches: 7. The germline V gene encodes CDR1 LGHDT and CDR2 YNNKEL (reference sequence). This CDR3 has 15 residues. CDR3 in amino acids: CASSQVTSAGETQYF. In DNA form, the CDR3 reads TGTGCCAGCAGCCAGGTGACTAGCGCCGGAGAGACCCAGTACTTC.

A few counts support this clonotype. CDR3 nucleotide sequence: TGTGCCAGCAGCTTAAATTCAGGGGCTAGCGGGTTAAATGAGCAGTTCTTC. Translation gives CASSLNSGASGLNEQFF. The chain is built from TRBV7-3 and TRBJ2-1, with TRBD2 matching 8 bases. The CDR3 has 17 residues. Unmatched junction bases numbered 12, after V lost 1 base and J lost 7 bases. Germline assignment: CDR1 SGHTA and CDR2 FQGTGA. The full variable domain, in which reference TRBV7-3 and TRBJ2-1 provide the parts outside the CDR3, is GAGVSQTPSNKVTEKGKYVELRCDPISGHTALYWYRQSLGQGPEFLIYFQGTGAADDSGLPNDRFFAVRPEGSVSTLKIQRTERGDSAVYLCASSLNSGASGLNEQFFGPGTRLTVL.

This sequence joins TRBV7-9 and TRBJ2-7, with D possibly being TRBD1 (6 bases). The length of the CDR3 is 14 residues. V lost 9 bases to trimming and J lost 3 bases, with 18 bases between them. Germline V gene sequence: CDR1 SEHNR, CDR2 FQNEAQ (reference sequence). For the CDR3, the DNA is TGTGCCAGTTCACCTCCGGGACACTTCTACGAGCAGTACTTC. As protein: CASSPPGHFYEQYF.

There are many counts of this clonotype. The chain employs TRBV9 and TRBJ2-1; a possible D gene is TRBD2 (6 bases). Germline V lookup: CDR1 SGDLS, CDR2 YYNGEE. Trimming took 0 bases from V and 7 from J, leaving 17 bases between them. The CDR3 has 16 residues. The CDR3 region is CASSVEGFGSSNEQFF. The CDR3 DNA sequence: TGTGCCAGCAGCGTAGAGGGGTTCGGGAGTTCGAATGAGCAGTTCTTC.

A few counts support this clonotype. This sequence joins TRBV24-1 and TRBJ2-1, with 7 nucleotides matching TRBD2. J lost 6 bases, V lost 7 bases, and 5 bases had no gene match. There are 13 residues in the CDR3. From germline, CDR1 is KGHDR and CDR2 SFDVKD. CDR3 residues: CATSPSGFNEQFF. Written as DNA, the CDR3 is TGTGCCACCAGCCCTAGCGGATTCAATGAGCAGTTCTTC.

In this sample, this clonotype turned up a few times. The genes are TRBV10-1 and TRBJ2-2; the match to TRBD1 covers 7 bases. Germline-derived CDR1 and CDR2 are WNHNN and SYGVQD (reference sequence). The CDR3 loop spans 12 amino acids. After removal of 10 bases from V and 6 bases from J, the junction contained 5 bases not matched to a gene. As DNA, the CDR3 is TGCGCCATCCCCCAGGGGGCCGGGGAGCTGTTTTTT. Encoded protein: CAIPQGAGELFF.

This clonotype was picked up a small number of times. The CDR3: CASSGQRGRSYEQYF. CDR3 bases: TGTGCCAGCAGTGGTCAACGGGGAAGGAGCTACGAGCAGTACTTC. This chain connects TRBV25-1 to TRBJ2-7; TRBD2 might be the D (5 bases). CDR1 is MGHDK and CDR2 is SYGVNS in the germline V gene. V was shortened by 4 bases and J by 3 bases, with 16 bases between the two germline ends. This CDR3 contains 15 residues.

This clonotype was counted many times. As DNA, the CDR3 is TGTGCCAGCCAGGACATTCAGTACTTC. It is translated as CASQDIQYF. The genes are TRBV6-8 and TRBJ2-4; D is uncertain. V shed 8 bases and J shed 8 bases, with 4 bases lying between them. The CDR3 has 9 residues. CDR1 and CDR2 from the germline V gene are MNHGY and SAAAGT.

The V call is TRBV5-1, the J call TRBJ2-1; 8 bases match TRBD1. V was clipped by 3 bases and J by 0 bases; unmatched bases: 2. The CDR3 contains 15 residues. The germline V gene encodes CDR1 SGHRS and CDR2 YFSETQ. CDR3 loop: CASSSGQDSYNEQFF. As DNA, the CDR3 is TGCGCCAGCAGCTCGGGACAGGACTCCTACAATGAGCAGTTCTTC.

The chain carries TRBV3-1 and TRBJ2-7, with 11 bases aligning to TRBD2. Germline CDR1 reads LGHDT; CDR2 reads YNNKEL (reference sequence). CDR3 size: 17 residues. J gave up 3 bases and V 3 bases, and 10 bases lay outside the gene matches. The CDR3 DNA reads as TGTGCCAGCAGCCATAGTTATAGCGGGAGGGCCCGCTACGAGCAGTACTTC. Translation gives CASSHSYSGRARYEQYF.

This clonotype was found a few times. The V and J genes are TRBV12-5 and TRBJ2-1; 12 bases agree with TRBD2. The CDR3 is made up of 19 amino acids. Germline loops: CDR1 LGHNT, CDR2 FRNRAP. V shed 0 bases and J 4 bases; nucleotides not matched to a gene: 10. The CDR3 loop is CASGLVPLGLAGRYNEQFF. The CDR3 nucleotides are TGTGCTAGTGGTTTGGTTCCGCTCGGACTAGCGGGGAGGTACAATGAGCAGTTCTTC.